This is a list of T cell receptor beta chains from one sample in a study of shared clonotypes between healthy human individuals. Assay: immunoSEQ multiplex PCR; the TCRdb copy retains only in-frame clones and omits some. In the table there are around 2.3 million clones, about 94% of which are singletons. Sequenced material: naive CD4+ T cells sorted from blood. These receptor sequences come from a man aged 18 to 30 in good health. Both conserved end residues are part of each CDR3. The D gene is left open where the match is weak. Clone sizes are given selectively: once, few, many, or a class where the clone is expanded.

D gene: NA
V gene: TRBV7-3
J gene: TRBJ2-3
clone size: NA
CDR3 protein: CASSPRGLTDTQYF
CDR3 DNA: TGTGCCAGCAGCCCAAGGGGACTCACAGATACGCAGTATTTT

D gene: NA
V gene: TRBV28
J gene: TRBJ2-3
clone size: NA
CDR3 protein: CASSLISTTVGSRDTQYF
CDR3 DNA: TGTGCCAGCAGTTTAATTTCTACGACAGTTGGGAGTAGGGATACGCAGTATTTT

D gene: TRBD1
V gene: TRBV7-2
J gene: TRBJ2-5
clone size: NA
CDR3 protein: CASSFWDRGRSETQYF
CDR3 DNA: TGTGCCAGCAGTTTCTGGGACAGGGGGCGATCAGAGACCCAGTACTTC

D gene: TRBD1
V gene: TRBV5-6
J gene: TRBJ1-3
clone size: NA
CDR3 protein: CASSWGQSGNTIYF
CDR3 DNA: TGTGCCAGCAGCTGGGGACAGTCTGGAAACACCATATATTTT

D gene: TRBD1
V gene: TRBV5-1
J gene: TRBJ2-3
clone size: NA
CDR3 protein: CASSLARDRGLGGTQYF
CDR3 DNA: TGCGCCAGCAGCTTGGCCCGGGACAGGGGGCTCGGAGGTACGCAGTATTTT

D gene: TRBD1
V gene: TRBV2
J gene: TRBJ1-2
clone size: NA
CDR3 protein: CASSAGDRVNYGYTF
CDR3 DNA: TGTGCCAGCAGTGCCGGGGACAGGGTTAACTATGGCTACACCTTC

D gene: TRBD1
V gene: TRBV5-1
J gene: TRBJ1-2
clone size: NA
CDR3 protein: CASSLGRGLARSNYGYTF
CDR3 DNA: TGCGCCAGCAGCTTGGGCAGGGGGCTAGCCCGATCGAACTATGGCTACACCTTC

D gene: TRBD1
V gene: TRBV30
J gene: TRBJ1-5
clone size: once
CDR3 protein: CAWGGQGRQPQHF
CDR3 DNA: TGTGCCTGGGGGGGACAGGGAAGACAGCCCCAGCATTTT

D gene: NA
V gene: TRBV30
J gene: TRBJ1-5
clone size: NA
CDR3 protein: CAWSGAGAQPQHF
CDR3 DNA: TGTGCCTGGTCGGGGGCAGGGGCGCAGCCCCAGCATTTT

D gene: TRBD1
V gene: TRBV28
J gene: TRBJ2-2
clone size: NA
CDR3 protein: CASKRPPGQGNTGELFF
CDR3 DNA: TGTGCCAGCAAAAGGCCTCCGGGACAGGGGAACACCGGGGAGCTGTTTTTT

D gene: TRBD2
V gene: TRBV10-2
J gene: TRBJ2-7
clone size: once
CDR3 protein: CASSDTGTSIAYEQYF
CDR3 DNA: TGCGCCAGCAGTGACACCGGGACTAGCATCGCCTACGAGCAGTACTTC

D gene: NA
V gene: TRBV9
J gene: TRBJ2-1
clone size: NA
CDR3 protein: CASSVVQGNEQFF
CDR3 DNA: TGTGCCAGCAGCGTAGTTCAGGGCAATGAGCAGTTCTTC

D gene: TRBD2
V gene: TRBV10-2
J gene: TRBJ2-7
clone size: NA
CDR3 protein: CASTHSGGFYEQYF
CDR3 DNA: TGCGCCAGCACTCATAGCGGGGGGTTCTACGAGCAGTACTTC

D gene: TRBD1
V gene: TRBV29-1
J gene: TRBJ2-7
clone size: NA
CDR3 protein: CSVAWAGTGGEQYF
CDR3 DNA: TGCAGCGTTGCCTGGGCGGGGACAGGGGGCGAGCAGTACTTC

D gene: TRBD2
V gene: TRBV20-1
J gene: TRBJ2-5
clone size: NA
CDR3 protein: CSSSGIDQYF
CDR3 DNA: TGCAGTTCTAGCGGAATCGACCAGTACTTC

D gene: NA
V gene: TRBV7-2
J gene: TRBJ1-1
clone size: NA
CDR3 protein: CASSLDRTNTEAFF
CDR3 DNA: TGTGCCAGCAGCCTTGACAGAACGAACACTGAAGCTTTCTTT

D gene: NA
V gene: TRBV7-2
J gene: TRBJ1-1
clone size: once
CDR3 protein: CASRTQPNTEAFF
CDR3 DNA: TGTGCCAGCAGGACGCAGCCTAACACTGAAGCTTTCTTT

D gene: NA
V gene: TRBV6-5
J gene: TRBJ2-3
clone size: NA
CDR3 protein: CASSGRTDTQYF
CDR3 DNA: TGTGCCAGCAGTGGCCGCACAGATACGCAGTATTTT

D gene: TRBD2
V gene: TRBV7-8
J gene: TRBJ2-7
clone size: NA
CDR3 protein: CASSRPGLAGSYEQYF
CDR3 DNA: TGTGCCAGCAGCCGTCCGGGACTAGCGGGATCCTACGAGCAGTACTTC

D gene: NA
V gene: TRBV18
J gene: TRBJ1-2
clone size: NA
CDR3 protein: CASSPDRSNYGYTF
CDR3 DNA: TGTGCCAGCTCACCTGACAGATCTAACTATGGCTACACCTTC

D gene: TRBD2
V gene: TRBV6-5
J gene: TRBJ2-4
clone size: NA
CDR3 protein: CASSPSGKNIQYF
CDR3 DNA: TGTGCCAGCAGTCCTAGCGGCAAAAACATTCAGTACTTC

D gene: NA
V gene: TRBV11-2
J gene: TRBJ2-3
clone size: NA
CDR3 protein: CASSTPGQQGTDTQYF
CDR3 DNA: TGTGCCAGCAGCACCCCTGGACAGCAAGGCACAGATACGCAGTATTTT

D gene: TRBD2
V gene: TRBV13
J gene: TRBJ2-7
clone size: NA
CDR3 protein: CASSNSGGDLYEQYF
CDR3 DNA: TGTGCCAGCAGTAATAGCGGGGGGGACCTCTACGAGCAGTACTTC

D gene: NA
V gene: TRBV5-1
J gene: TRBJ1-6
clone size: NA
CDR3 protein: CASSLFSSLEDNSPLHF
CDR3 DNA: TGCGCCAGCAGCCTCTTTTCGTCCCTCGAGGATAATTCACCCCTCCACTTT

D gene: NA
V gene: TRBV7-6
J gene: TRBJ1-1
clone size: NA
CDR3 protein: CASSLEGVNTEAFF
CDR3 DNA: TGTGCCAGCAGCTTAGAGGGGGTCAACACTGAAGCTTTCTTT

D gene: NA
V gene: TRBV7-8
J gene: TRBJ1-3
clone size: NA
CDR3 protein: CASSPSGYASGNTIYF
CDR3 DNA: TGTGCCAGCAGCCCCTCAGGGTACGCCTCTGGAAACACCATATATTTT

D gene: TRBD1
V gene: TRBV19
J gene: TRBJ1-2
clone size: NA
CDR3 protein: CASSLGTGANYGYTF
CDR3 DNA: TGTGCCAGTAGTCTCGGGACAGGGGCCAACTATGGCTACACCTTC

D gene: TRBD1
V gene: TRBV5-4
J gene: TRBJ1-2
clone size: few
CDR3 protein: CASSWTGTNYGYTF
CDR3 DNA: TGTGCCAGCAGCTGGACAGGAACCAACTATGGCTACACCTTC

D gene: NA
V gene: TRBV5-1
J gene: TRBJ1-5
clone size: NA
CDR3 protein: CASSLGQGGNQPQHF
CDR3 DNA: TGCGCCAGCAGCTTGGGCCAGGGAGGCAATCAGCCCCAGCATTTT